Reported below is one TCR beta chain. With 2 bases clipped from V and 5 bases from J, the junction kept 8 bases outside the gene matches. The germline CDR1 and CDR2 sequences are SGHAT and FQNNGV. This CDR3 comprises 16 residues. Here immunoSEQ multiplex PCR was the method, and the copy in TCRdb shows in-frame clones only, minus some. This repertoire shows about 49,000 clones, about 87% found once; its top ten account for 2% to 2.5%. The data originate from a study of blood T cell repertoires in COVID-19. The TCR was taken from an elderly woman with COVID-19, enrolled during active disease. The chain uses TRBV11-2 and TRBJ1-4, with 7 bases lining up with TRBD1. What was sequenced was peripheral blood. The CDR3 sequence is CASSLYSTGKNEKLFF. For the CDR3, the DNA is TGTGCCAGCAGCTTATACTCGACAGGGAAGAATGAAAAACTGTTTTTT.